The 14 T cell receptor beta chains below were found in one sample sequenced in a study of metastatic and nonmetastatic thyroid tumors. Thyroid surgery was preceded by no treatment in any patient. TCRdb reassembled clones from the PCR reads with MiXCR. Here the sample spans about 25,000 clones, roughly an eighth being singletons. The sample taken for sequencing was blood. These receptors came from a female donor with papillary thyroid cancer or a benign thyroid nodule (not recorded which). Some clones in this sample may be carry-over from other donors' samples.

This clone has at least ten counts. This chain links TRBV24-1 with TRBJ2-7; 9 nucleotides agree with TRBD2. The CDR3 consists of 14 residues. Looked up from germline, CDR1 is KGHDR and CDR2 is SFDVKD. Trimming removed 7 bases from V and 4 bases from J; junction bases left unmatched: 7. CDR3 nucleotide sequence: TGTGCCACCAGCGCTAGCGGGATAGCGTACGAGCAGTACTTC. Its translation is CATSASGIAYEQYF.

This clone occurred many times. The chain couples TRBV7-2 to TRBJ2-3, with TRBD2 matching 7 bases. The V gene end was trimmed by 0 bases and the J gene end by 7 bases; junction bases not matched to a gene: 7. Germline V gene sequence: CDR1 SGHTA, CDR2 FQGNSA. The CDR3 is 15 residues long. Written as DNA, the CDR3 is TGTGCCAGCAGCTTAGCTTTGGCGGGAGTAAATACGCAGTATTTT. It encodes CASSLALAGVNTQYF.

This chain connects TRBV6-5 to TRBJ2-3; 7 bases line up with TRBD1. CDR1 MNHEY and CDR2 SVGAGI come from the germline V gene. This CDR3 comprises 15 residues. The V and J ends lost 6 bases and 4 bases, in that order; junction bases with no gene match: 10. DNA for the CDR3: TGTGCCAGCAGCTTAGGGGGCGGAGTCGCAGATACGCAGTATTTT. It codes for CASSLGGGVADTQYF.

This chain links TRBV5-1 with TRBJ1-1; tentatively, D is TRBD1 (5 bases). Trimming pared 1 base from V and 4 bases from J, leaving 11 bases between. This CDR3 region has 14 residues. The germline gives CDR1 SGHRS, CDR2 YFSETQ. The DNA for the CDR3 is TGCGCCAGCAGCTTGATGGGTGGGGGCACTGAAGCTTTCTTT. This sequence encodes CASSLMGGGTEAFF.

In its sample, this clone was seen many times. The chain uses TRBV19 and TRBJ2-3, with D unresolved. Germline V gene data show CDR1 as LNHDA and CDR2 as SQIVND (reference sequence). This CDR3 contains 15 residues. Deletions cut 6 bases from V and 1 base from J, with 14 bases between. CDR3 coding DNA: TGTGCCAGTAGATCGTTATCGTTGGGCACAGATACGCAGTATTTT. Protein sequence: CASRSLSLGTDTQYF.

This clone appeared a few times. The junction departs from the called germline gene at one end, perhaps through a read error. This chain joins TRBV7-3 and TRBJ2-2, with unresolved D. Germline assignment: CDR1 SGHTA and CDR2 FQGTGA. The CDR3 totals 15 residues. CDR3 region: CACSLSAANTGELFF. The CDR3 DNA sequence: TGTGCCTGCAGCTTAAGCGCAGCGAACACCGGGGAGCTGTTTTTT. Full variable domain (missing parts from reference TRBV7-3 and TRBJ2-2): GAGVSQTPSNKVTEKGKYVELRCDPISGHTALYWYRQSLGQGPEFLIYFQGTGAADDSGLPNDRFFAVRPEGSVSTLKIQRTERGDSAVYLCACSLSAANTGELFFGEGSRLTVL.

This clone was observed at least ten times. The chain has TRBV11-2 and TRBJ1-3; D is unresolved. Per the germline V gene, CDR1 is SGHAT and CDR2 is FQNNGV. The CDR3 totals 12 residues. Trimming pared 3 bases from V and 2 bases from J, leaving 2 bases between. The CDR3 spells CASSLTGNTIYF. The CDR3 DNA is TGTGCCAGCAGCTTGACTGGAAACACCATATATTTT.

This clone was detected ten times or more. The same CDR3 is also encoded by other DNA sequences in this sample. This chain connects TRBV7-8 to TRBJ2-2; 9 nucleotides match TRBD1. The CDR3 runs to 16 residues. With V trimmed by 1 base and J by 6 bases, 6 bases remained unmatched. In germline, CDR1 is SGHVS, CDR2 FQNEAQ. CDR3 residues: CASSLVGQGWAGELFF. As DNA, the CDR3 is TGTGCCAGCAGCTTAGTGGGACAGGGTTGGGCCGGGGAGCTGTTTTTT.

This clone was counted many times. This sequence joins TRBV10-3 and TRBJ2-1, with D possibly being TRBD2 (6 bases). V was clipped by 0 bases and J by 3 bases, with 12 bases between them. Germline CDR1 is ENHRY and CDR2 is SYGVKD. The length of the CDR3 is 16 residues. CDR3 in DNA: TGTGCCATCAGTGAGTCCCTAGCGTCCCTCTACAATGAGCAGTTCTTC. Protein sequence: CAISESLASLYNEQFF.

The table lists this clone with many counts. V usage is TRBV4-3 and J usage is TRBJ2-3; D perhaps matches TRBD2 (5 bases). Trimming cost V 1 base and J 0 bases, with 11 bases left between them. The CDR3 covers 16 residues. Germline V gives CDR1 LGHNA, CDR2 YSLEER. CDR3 region: CASSQGSLASTDTQYF. The DNA of the CDR3 is TGCGCCAGCAGCCAAGGGTCGCTAGCTAGCACAGATACGCAGTATTTT.

This clone was recorded many times. The rearrangement joins TRBV11-1 to TRBJ2-7, with 9 bases aligning to TRBD2. The trim removed 5 bases at V and 0 bases at J, leaving 5 bases unmatched. CDR3 length equals 15 residues. Per germline, CDR1 SGHAT and CDR2 FQDESV (reference sequence). The CDR3: CASSPNSGSSYEQYF. In nucleotides, the CDR3 is TGTGCCAGCAGCCCGAATAGCGGGAGCTCCTACGAGCAGTACTTC.

Many counts were recorded for this clone. The J gene is TRBJ2-1, the V gene TRBV11-3, with D perhaps TRBD1 or TRBD2 (5 bases each). Germline CDR1 SGHNT, CDR2 YENEEA. V lost 1 base to trimming and J lost 0 bases, with 10 bases between them. The CDR3 runs to 16 residues. The DNA of the CDR3 is TGTGCCAGCAGCTTAGGGGGGAGTGGCTCCTACAATGAGCAGTTCTTC. It translates to CASSLGGSGSYNEQFF. The whole variable domain, filled in from reference TRBV11-3 and TRBJ2-1, reads EAGVVQSPRYKIIEKKQPVAFWCNPISGHNTLYWYLQNLGQGPELLIRYENEEAVDDSQLPKDRFSAERLKGVDSTLKIQPAELGDSAVYLCASSLGGSGSYNEQFFGPGTRLTVL.

This clone has at least ten counts. The chain combines TRBV7-3 with TRBJ1-4; D gene unclear. The V gene lost 2 bases and the J gene lost 0 bases, with 7 bases spanning the gap. The germline V gene encodes CDR1 SGHTA and CDR2 FQGTGA. The CDR3 runs to 15 residues. Here the CDR3 DNA reads TGTGCCAGCAGCTTATGGGCAGCAACTAATGAAAAACTGTTTTTT. It translates to CASSLWAATNEKLFF.

The table lists this clone with many counts. The V gene is TRBV27, the J gene TRBJ1-2; TRBD1 is a possible D gene (5 bases). Trimming stripped 3 bases from V and 4 bases from J, with 15 bases between. The CDR3 loop spans 15 amino acids. Germline CDR1 is MNHEY and CDR2 is SMNVEV (reference sequence). CDR3: CASSLDFQGLYGYTF. CDR3 bases: TGTGCCAGCAGTTTGGACTTTCAGGGCCTCTATGGCTACACCTTC.